This T cell receptor (beta chain) comes out of a study of shared clonotypes between healthy human individuals. Study-level findings and limits: Naive subsets generally exceeded memory subsets in estimated richness.

Looked up from germline, CDR1 is LNHDA and CDR2 is SQIVND (reference sequence). Trimming took off 2 bases at V and 2 bases at J, with 9 bases between the two ends. This CDR3 has 14 residues. Under the authors' procedure: Junction-only immunoSEQ sequences carried no quality scores, so filtering differed. Only in-frame clones appear in the TCRdb table, and some are missing; sequencing was by immunoSEQ multiplex PCR. That table gives V, J and clone size, and the DNA gave D and trimming. The data show 2 million to 2.5 million clones, 80% to 95% seen once. Turning to this clone: Its antigen is currently unknown.

The TCR originated in a man aged 18 to 29 in good health. Some clones in this sample may be carry-over from other donors' samples. The rearrangement uses TRBV19 and TRBJ1-2; D unclear. Sequenced material: naive CD4+ T cells from PBMCs. Documented subset: CD45RA+ positively selected. CDR3: CASSIWGLNYGYTF. CDR3 DNA sequence: TGTGCCAGTAGTATATGGGGTCTGAACTATGGCTACACCTTC.